The 27 T cell receptor beta chains below were found in one sample sequenced in a study of low-dose radiotherapy and immunotherapy resistance in tumors. Both TCRalpha and TCRbeta chains were reverse transcribed with V-gene-specific primers. Amplification, which lasted 15 to 20 PCR cycles, used a constant-region primer and V-primer adapter to amplify TCRs. TCRdb re-analysed the reads in MiXCR, keeping a single row per CDR3 protein. The sample gives about 15,000 distinct CDR3 sequences, about three fifths of which show up once; 7.7% is in the top ten. The receptors originated from a human donor with advanced metastatic prostate, ovarian, gallbladder or colorectal cancer (not recorded which). This table probably holds off-target reads from a library built for another chain.

This clonotype is a singleton in its sample. The J gene is TRBJ1-5, the V gene TRBV2; D call uncertain. Germline loops: CDR1 SNHLY, CDR2 FYNNEI. The CDR3 runs 14 residues. V dropped 7 bases and J dropped 0 bases, with 10 bases sitting between them. The CDR3 spells CASKLGDSNQPQHF. The CDR3 DNA sequence: TGTGCCAGCAAGCTCGGGGATAGCAATCAGCCCCAGCATTTT.

This clonotype was observed a few times. The chain couples TRBV28 to TRBJ1-5, with D possibly matching TRBD1 (5 bases). The germline V and J ends were trimmed by 6 bases and 0 bases, with 9 bases remaining between them. Per germline, CDR1 MDHEN and CDR2 SYDVKM. The CDR3 consists of 14 residues. The CDR3 coding sequence is TGTGCCAGCAGAAGGGGCAATAGCAATCAGCCCCAGCATTTT. Translating it yields CASRRGNSNQPQHF.

This clonotype was seen only once. The rearrangement uses TRBV28 and TRBJ1-2, with a tentative D call TRBD1 (5 bases). Per the germline V gene, CDR1 is MDHEN and CDR2 is SYDVKM. CDR3 size: 16 residues. V was shortened by 0 bases and J by 7 bases, with 18 bases between the two germline ends. CDR3 sequence: CASSLWQGIISTGYTF. CDR3 DNA sequence: TGTGCCAGCAGTTTATGGCAGGGTATCATTTCTACTGGCTACACCTTC.

This clonotype has more than one count but fewer than ten. The CDR3 reads CASSLAGQQETQYF. The CDR3 DNA reads TGTGCCAGCAGCTTGGCAGGTCAGCAAGAGACCCAGTACTTC. This chain uses TRBV5-6 with TRBJ2-5; no firm D call. V was cut by 0 bases and J by 2 bases, with 8 bases left in between. Germline V lookup: CDR1 SGHDT, CDR2 YYEEEE. The CDR3 contains 14 residues. Drawing the rest from reference TRBV5-6 and TRBJ2-5, the complete variable domain is DAGVTQSPTHLIKTRGQQVTLRCSPKSGHDTVSWYQQALGQGPQFIFQYYEEEERQRGNFPDRFSGHQFPNYSSELNVNALLLGDSALYLCASSLAGQQETQYFGPGTRLLVL.

This clonotype appeared once. The V and J genes are TRBV27 and TRBJ1-6; D possibly corresponds to TRBD1 (5 bases). The V end was cut by 0 bases, the J end by 7 bases, with 22 bases between. CDR3 length: 19 residues. Germline assignment: CDR1 MNHEY and CDR2 SMNVEV (reference sequence). The CDR3 coding sequence is TGTGCCAGCAGTTTATCCGGTTTAATAGGGGCTGGTGGCAATTCACCCCTCCACTTT. It codes for CASSLSGLIGAGGNSPLHF.

This chain connects TRBV4-1 to TRBJ2-3; weak D call: TRBD1 (6 bases). The CDR3 is made up of 16 amino acids. The germline CDR1 and CDR2 sequences are MGHRA and YSYEKL. Trimming pared 1 base from V and 4 bases from J, leaving 15 bases between. CDR3 residues: CASSQVDNRDADTQYF. The CDR3 DNA reads as TGCGCCAGCAGCCAAGTAGATAACAGGGACGCAGATACGCAGTATTTT.

The V call is TRBV6-1, the J call TRBJ2-1; TRBD1 or TRBD2 may be the D gene (5 bases each). With 2 bases removed from V and 10 bases from J, the gap between germline ends came to 12 bases. CDR1 is MNHNS, CDR2 SASEGT, per germline. The CDR3 contains 13 residues. DNA for the CDR3: TGTGCCAGCAGTGAACAACCTGAGGGGGAGCAGTTCTTC. Encoded protein: CASSEQPEGEQFF.

V gene TRBV20-1 combines with J gene TRBJ1-5; 8 bases map to TRBD1. The CDR3 loop spans 14 amino acids. V shed 2 bases, J shed 1 base, and the junction held 1 base outside the gene matches. The germline CDR1 and CDR2 sequences are DFQATT and SNEGSKA (reference sequence). CDR3 nucleotides: TGCAGTGCTAGACAGGGGGCAAGCAATCAGCCCCAGCATTTT. Translation: CSARQGASNQPQHF.

Within the sample, this clonotype is large (0.1 to 1%). V usage is TRBV28 and J usage is TRBJ2-7; 8 bases map to TRBD2. The length of the CDR3 is 20 residues. Germline CDR1 is MDHEN and CDR2 is SYDVKM. V shed 2 bases, J shed 0 bases, and the junction held 18 bases outside the gene matches. This CDR3 reads CASSLLPARVAGTTSYEQYF. CDR3 nucleotides: TGTGCCAGCAGTTTACTGCCGGCCAGGGTAGCGGGAACTACCTCCTACGAGCAGTACTTC.

The rearrangement links TRBV4-3 to TRBJ2-2; D is undetermined. V shed 0 bases and J shed 7 bases, with 15 bases lying between them. The germline CDR1 and CDR2 sequences are LGHNA and YSLEER. The CDR3 is 16 amino acids. The CDR3 spells CASSQDGRPWDGELFF. In DNA, the CDR3 is TGCGCCAGCAGCCAAGACGGGCGCCCTTGGGACGGGGAGCTGTTTTTT.

The V and J genes are TRBV9 and TRBJ2-1; 7 positions agree with TRBD2. Germline assignment: CDR1 SGDLS and CDR2 YYNGEE. J was trimmed by 2 bases and V by 0 bases; bases with no gene match: 2. The CDR3 consists of 15 residues. CDR3: CASSVGAGAYNEQFF. The CDR3 DNA follows: TGTGCCAGCAGCGTAGGCGCGGGGGCCTACAATGAGCAGTTCTTC.

J is TRBJ2-1 and V is TRBV4-3; D might be TRBD1 (5 bases). The germline V gene has CDR1 LGHNA and CDR2 YSLEER. This CDR3 contains 16 residues. Trimming shortened V by 1 base and J by 4 bases, and 14 bases separated the two germline ends. The CDR3 loop reads CASSQVGRVEYNEQFF. DNA of the CDR3: TGCGCCAGCAGCCAAGTCGGCAGGGTGGAGTACAATGAGCAGTTCTTC.

The chain joins TRBV2 to TRBJ1-5, with D perhaps matching TRBD1 (6 bases). The length of the CDR3 is 15 residues. The V end was cut by 5 bases, the J end by 2 bases, with 13 bases between. Germline values: CDR1 SNHLY, CDR2 FYNNEI. The DNA for the CDR3 is TGTGCCAGCAGTTCACAGGGATTTGGCAATCAGCCCCAGCATTTT. It specifies CASSSQGFGNQPQHF.

This clonotype was detected only a few times. The chain joins TRBV10-3 to TRBJ1-1; 9 bases line up with TRBD1. V lost 8 bases and J lost 3; bases outside the gene matches: 4. The germline gives CDR1 ENHRY, CDR2 SYGVKD. There are 13 residues in the CDR3. CDR3: CAILDRGHTEAFF. As DNA, the CDR3 is TGTGCCATCCTGGACAGGGGTCACACTGAAGCTTTCTTT.

The rearrangement joins TRBV19 to TRBJ1-5, with D unresolved. Germline V gene data show CDR1 as LNHDA and CDR2 as SQIVND (reference sequence). Trimming pared 6 bases from V and 6 bases from J, leaving 9 bases between. The CDR3 runs to 12 residues. The CDR3 reads CASRAKGQPQHF. CDR3 sequence (DNA): TGTGCCAGTAGGGCAAAGGGTCAGCCCCAGCATTTT. Complete variable domain (other parts from reference TRBV19 and TRBJ1-5): DGGITQSPKYLFRKEGQNVTLSCEQNLNHDAMYWYRQDPGQGLRLIYYSQIVNDFQKGDIAEGYSVSREKKESFPLTVTSAQKNPTAFYLCASRAKGQPQHFGDGTRLSIL.

This clonotype was observed a single time. The gene calls are TRBV29-1 and TRBJ2-7; the D is unclear. Between the trimmed V and J ends, which lost 6 bases and 3 bases, there was a span of 6 bases. The CDR3 totals 10 residues. Germline lookup yields CDR1 SQVTM and CDR2 ANQGSEA. Here the CDR3 DNA reads TGCAGCGTGTCTGACTACGAGCAGTACTTC. Residues: CSVSDYEQYF.

The gene calls are TRBV19 and TRBJ1-2; D perhaps matches TRBD1 (6 bases). Trimming pared 5 bases from V and 0 bases from J, leaving 16 bases between. The CDR3 runs 16 residues. The germline CDR1 and CDR2 sequences are LNHDA and SQIVND (reference sequence). The CDR3 DNA follows: TGTGCCAGTAGTGCGGCTGGGACACCCGCTAACTATGGCTACACCTTC. Translating it yields CASSAAGTPANYGYTF.

This clonotype was observed a few times. V usage is TRBV28 and J usage is TRBJ1-3; D gene uncertain. Trimming stripped 5 bases from V and 9 bases from J, with 5 bases between. The CDR3 covers 10 residues. Germline CDR1 is MDHEN and CDR2 is SYDVKM. In nucleotides, the CDR3 is TGTGCCAGCAGTAAGGGCACCATATATTTT. Amino acid sequence: CASSKGTIYF.

V gene TRBV7-9 combines with J gene TRBJ2-5, with 8 bases that match TRBD1. V dropped 5 bases and J dropped 4; count of bases not matched to a gene: 12. Germline assignment: CDR1 SEHNR and CDR2 FQNEAQ (reference sequence). This CDR3 spans 16 amino acids. The CDR3 loop reads CASSPSRDRRGETQYF. The CDR3 nucleotides read TGTGCCAGCAGCCCATCGAGGGACAGGAGGGGAGAGACCCAGTACTTC.

The chain has TRBV28 and TRBJ1-1; D is undetermined. The CDR3 contains 13 residues. Trimming removed 4 bases at V and 4 bases at J, with 10 bases between. CDR1 is MDHEN, CDR2 SYDVKM, per germline. The CDR3 DNA sequence: TGTGCCAGCAGTTCTGTAAGTGGCACTGAAGCTTTCTTT. Encoded protein: CASSSVSGTEAFF.

This clonotype was picked up a small number of times. The V call is TRBV5-6, the J call TRBJ2-5; D might be TRBD1 (5 bases). This CDR3 is built from 13 residues. Germline CDR1 is SGHDT and CDR2 is YYEEEE. V was cut by 4 bases and J by 2 bases, with 9 bases left in between. In DNA, the CDR3 is TGTGCCAGCAGCCCCAGGGTTCAAGAGACCCAGTACTTC. This sequence encodes CASSPRVQETQYF. Based on the CDR3 plus reference TRBV5-6 and TRBJ2-5, the full variable domain is DAGVTQSPTHLIKTRGQQVTLRCSPKSGHDTVSWYQQALGQGPQFIFQYYEEEERQRGNFPDRFSGHQFPNYSSELNVNALLLGDSALYLCASSPRVQETQYFGPGTRLLVL.

The chain uses TRBV7-2 and TRBJ2-3; no reliable D call. The V gene lost 2 bases and the J gene lost 4 bases, with 13 bases spanning the gap. In germline, CDR1 is SGHTA, CDR2 FQGNSA. The CDR3 covers 15 residues. The DNA for the CDR3 is TGTGCCAGCAGCTTAAGGCCTCGGGCCGCAGATACGCAGTATTTT. As protein: CASSLRPRAADTQYF.

The V gene is TRBV5-1, the J gene TRBJ2-7; 11 nucleotides line up with TRBD2. CDR1 and CDR2 (germline): SGHRS, YFSETQ. The CDR3 runs to 15 residues. Trimming removed 1 base from V and 1 base from J; junction bases left unmatched: 1. In DNA, the CDR3 is TGCGCCAGCAGCTTGCTAGCGGGGGGTTCCTACGAGCAGTACTTC. Protein sequence: CASSLLAGGSYEQYF.

The chain couples TRBV2 to TRBJ1-2; 9 bases match TRBD1. The CDR3 sequence is 14 residues long. After removal of 2 bases from V and 5 bases from J, the junction contained 3 bases not matched to a gene. The germline CDR1 and CDR2 sequences are SNHLY and FYNNEI. CDR3 sequence reads: CASSERGTGYGYTF. The CDR3 DNA follows: TGTGCCAGCAGTGAAAGAGGGACAGGGTATGGCTACACCTTC.

This clonotype was observed once. This chain joins TRBV20-1 and TRBJ2-7, with TRBD2 matching 7 bases. Germline CDR1 reads DFQATT; CDR2 reads SNEGSKA (reference sequence). The CDR3 consists of 14 residues. The J segment lost 3 bases and the V segment lost 3 bases, leaving 8 bases of the junction unmatched. The CDR3 protein is CSARRGGSLYEQYF. CDR3 DNA sequence: TGCAGTGCTAGGCGGGGAGGGTCCCTCTACGAGCAGTACTTC.

V is TRBV28 and J is TRBJ2-7; tentatively, D is TRBD1 (6 bases). The V gene lost 6 bases and the J gene lost 1 base, with 10 bases spanning the gap. CDR1 is MDHEN, CDR2 SYDVKM, per germline. This CDR3 contains 13 residues. CDR3 DNA sequence: TGTGCCAGCAGGACCGGGACATCCTACGAGCAGTACTTC. This encodes CASRTGTSYEQYF.

V and J are TRBV5-1 and TRBJ2-1; D is unclear. The V gene's germline CDR1 is SGHRS and CDR2 YFSETQ. The length of the CDR3 is 14 residues. The ends were cut back, 0 bases at V and 2 bases at J, with 6 bases in the middle. CDR3 sequence reads: CASSLAGTYNEQFF. Written as DNA, the CDR3 is TGCGCCAGCAGCTTGGCTGGTACCTACAATGAGCAGTTCTTC.